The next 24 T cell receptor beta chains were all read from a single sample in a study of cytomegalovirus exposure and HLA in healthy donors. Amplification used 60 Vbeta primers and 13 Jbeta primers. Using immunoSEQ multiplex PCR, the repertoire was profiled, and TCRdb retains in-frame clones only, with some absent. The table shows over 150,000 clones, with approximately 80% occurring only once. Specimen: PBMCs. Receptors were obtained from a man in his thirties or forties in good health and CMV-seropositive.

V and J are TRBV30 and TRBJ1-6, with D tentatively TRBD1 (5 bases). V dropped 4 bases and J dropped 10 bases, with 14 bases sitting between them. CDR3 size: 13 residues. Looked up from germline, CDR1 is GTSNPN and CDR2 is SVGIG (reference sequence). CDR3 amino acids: CAWTGGSGSPLHF. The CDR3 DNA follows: TGTGCCTGGACGGGGGGGTCGGGGTCACCCCTCCACTTT.

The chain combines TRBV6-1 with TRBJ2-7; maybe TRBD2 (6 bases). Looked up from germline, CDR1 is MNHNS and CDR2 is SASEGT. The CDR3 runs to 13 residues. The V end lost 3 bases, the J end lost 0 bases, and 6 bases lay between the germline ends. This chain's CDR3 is CASSDGSSYEQYF. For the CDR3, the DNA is TGTGCCAGCAGTGACGGGAGCTCCTACGAGCAGTACTTC.

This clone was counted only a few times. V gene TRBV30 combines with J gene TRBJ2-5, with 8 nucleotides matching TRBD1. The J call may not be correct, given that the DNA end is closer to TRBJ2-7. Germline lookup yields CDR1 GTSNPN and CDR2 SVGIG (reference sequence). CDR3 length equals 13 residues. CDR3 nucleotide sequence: TGTGCCTGGAGTATGGACAGGGACTACGAGCAGTACTTC. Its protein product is CAWSMDRDYEQYF.

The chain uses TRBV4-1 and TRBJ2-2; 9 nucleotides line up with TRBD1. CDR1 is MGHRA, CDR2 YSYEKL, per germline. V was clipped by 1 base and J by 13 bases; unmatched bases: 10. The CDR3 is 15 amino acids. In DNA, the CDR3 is TGCGCCAGCAGCCAAGTAGTTGGGGACAGGGCCGGGCTGTTTTTT. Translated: CASSQVVGDRAGLFF.

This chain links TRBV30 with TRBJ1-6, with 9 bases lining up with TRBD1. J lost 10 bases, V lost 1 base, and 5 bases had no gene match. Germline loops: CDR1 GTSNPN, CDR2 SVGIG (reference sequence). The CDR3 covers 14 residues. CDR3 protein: CAWSEGQGTSPLHF. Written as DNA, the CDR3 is TGTGCCTGGAGTGAAGGACAGGGGACATCACCCCTCCACTTT.

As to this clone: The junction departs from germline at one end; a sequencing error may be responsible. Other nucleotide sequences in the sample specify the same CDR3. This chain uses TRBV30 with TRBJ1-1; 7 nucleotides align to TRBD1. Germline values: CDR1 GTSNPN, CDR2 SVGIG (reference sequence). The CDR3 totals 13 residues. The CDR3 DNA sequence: TGTGCCTGGAGTGTACAGGGGAGGACTGAAGCTTTTTTT. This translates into CAWSVQGRTEAFF.

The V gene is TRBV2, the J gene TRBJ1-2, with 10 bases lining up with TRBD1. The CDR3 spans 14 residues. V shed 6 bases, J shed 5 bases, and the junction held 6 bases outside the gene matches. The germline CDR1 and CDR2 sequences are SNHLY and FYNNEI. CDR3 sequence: CASRDDRGPYGYTF. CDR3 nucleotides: TGTGCCAGCAGAGACGACAGGGGGCCGTATGGCTACACCTTC. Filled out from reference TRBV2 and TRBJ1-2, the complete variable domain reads EPEVTQTPSHQVTQMGQEVILRCVPISNHLYFYWYRQILGQKVEFLVSFYNNEISEKSEIFDDQFSVERPDGSNFTLKIRSTKLEDSAMYFCASRDDRGPYGYTFGSGTRLTVV.

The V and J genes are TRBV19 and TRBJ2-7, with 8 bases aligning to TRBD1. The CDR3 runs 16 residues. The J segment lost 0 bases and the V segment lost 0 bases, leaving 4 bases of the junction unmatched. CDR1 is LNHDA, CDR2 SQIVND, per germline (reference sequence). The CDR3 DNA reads TGTGCCAGTAGTATAGAAGGGCAGGGGGCCTCCTACGAGCAGTACTTC. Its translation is CASSIEGQGASYEQYF. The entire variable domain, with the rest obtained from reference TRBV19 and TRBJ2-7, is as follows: DGGITQSPKYLFRKEGQNVTLSCEQNLNHDAMYWYRQDPGQGLRLIYYSQIVNDFQKGDIAEGYSVSREKKESFPLTVTSAQKNPTAFYLCASSIEGQGASYEQYFGPGTRLTVT.

The CDR3 reads CASSLLGITSPEQYF. The CDR3, as DNA: TGCGCCAGCAGCTTGCTAGGTATCACCTCTCCCGAGCAGTACTTC. The J gene is TRBJ2-7, the V gene TRBV5-1, with unresolved D. Per germline, CDR1 SGHRS and CDR2 YFSETQ. Deletions cut 1 base from V and 6 bases from J, with 17 bases between. This CDR3 is built from 15 residues.

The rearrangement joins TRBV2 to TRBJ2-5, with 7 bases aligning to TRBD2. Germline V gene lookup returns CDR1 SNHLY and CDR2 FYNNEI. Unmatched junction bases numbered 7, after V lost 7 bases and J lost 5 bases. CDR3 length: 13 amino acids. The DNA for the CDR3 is TGTGCCAGCACTGGGGGGGGTGGGGAGACCCAGTACTTC. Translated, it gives CASTGGGGETQYF.

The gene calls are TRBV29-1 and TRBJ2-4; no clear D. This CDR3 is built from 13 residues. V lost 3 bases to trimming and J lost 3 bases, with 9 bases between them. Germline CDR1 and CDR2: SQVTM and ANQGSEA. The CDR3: CSVESQDKNIQYF. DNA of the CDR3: TGCAGCGTTGAGTCTCAGGACAAAAACATTCAGTACTTC.

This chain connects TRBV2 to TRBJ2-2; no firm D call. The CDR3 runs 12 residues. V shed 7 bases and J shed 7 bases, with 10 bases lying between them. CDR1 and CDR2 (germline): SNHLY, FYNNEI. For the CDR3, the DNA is TGTGCCAGCAATAGAGATCACGGGGAGCTGTTTTTT. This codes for CASNRDHGELFF.

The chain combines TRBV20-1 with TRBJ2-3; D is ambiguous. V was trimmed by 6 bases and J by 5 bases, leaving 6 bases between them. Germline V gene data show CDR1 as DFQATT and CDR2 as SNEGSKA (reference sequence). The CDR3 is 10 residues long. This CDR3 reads CSAPLDTQYF. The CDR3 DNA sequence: TGCAGTGCACCACTAGATACGCAGTATTTT.

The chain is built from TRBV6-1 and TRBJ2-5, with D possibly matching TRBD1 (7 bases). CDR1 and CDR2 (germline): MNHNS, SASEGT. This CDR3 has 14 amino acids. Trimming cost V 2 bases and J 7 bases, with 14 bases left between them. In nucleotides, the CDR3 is TGTGCCAGCAGTGAATTGGAGGGGGCTGGGACCCAGTACTTC. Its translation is CASSELEGAGTQYF.

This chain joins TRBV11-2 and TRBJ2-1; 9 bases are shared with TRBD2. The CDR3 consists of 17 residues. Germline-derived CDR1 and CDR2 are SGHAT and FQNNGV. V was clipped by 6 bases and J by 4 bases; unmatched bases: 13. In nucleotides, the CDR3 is TGTGCCAGCAGTCAAAGGGGCAGCGGGGGGCCGTACAATGAGCAGTTCTTC. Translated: CASSQRGSGGPYNEQFF.

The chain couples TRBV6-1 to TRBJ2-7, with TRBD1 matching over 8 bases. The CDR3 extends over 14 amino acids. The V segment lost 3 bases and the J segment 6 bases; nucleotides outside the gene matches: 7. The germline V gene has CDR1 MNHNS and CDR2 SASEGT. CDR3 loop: CASSDLRTGSEQYF. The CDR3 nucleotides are TGTGCCAGCAGTGATTTAAGGACAGGGAGCGAGCAGTACTTC.

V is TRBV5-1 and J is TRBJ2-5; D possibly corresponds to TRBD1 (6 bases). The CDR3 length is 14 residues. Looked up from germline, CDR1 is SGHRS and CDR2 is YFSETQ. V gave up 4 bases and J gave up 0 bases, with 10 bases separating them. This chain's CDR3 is CASSTRDNQETQYF. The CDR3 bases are TGCGCCAGCAGCACCCGGGACAACCAAGAGACCCAGTACTTC.

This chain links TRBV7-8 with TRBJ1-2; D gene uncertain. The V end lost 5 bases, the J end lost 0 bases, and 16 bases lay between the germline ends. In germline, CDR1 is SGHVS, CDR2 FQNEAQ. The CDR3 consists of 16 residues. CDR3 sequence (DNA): TGTGCCAGCAGCCCTCCGGGGAGGTTGACTAACTATGGCTACACCTTC. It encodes CASSPPGRLTNYGYTF.

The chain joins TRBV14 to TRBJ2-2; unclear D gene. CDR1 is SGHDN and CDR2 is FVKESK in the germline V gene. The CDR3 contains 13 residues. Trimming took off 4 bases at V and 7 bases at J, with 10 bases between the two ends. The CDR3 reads CASSPSFSGELFF. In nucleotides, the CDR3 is TGTGCCAGCAGCCCCTCGTTTAGCGGGGAGCTGTTTTTT.

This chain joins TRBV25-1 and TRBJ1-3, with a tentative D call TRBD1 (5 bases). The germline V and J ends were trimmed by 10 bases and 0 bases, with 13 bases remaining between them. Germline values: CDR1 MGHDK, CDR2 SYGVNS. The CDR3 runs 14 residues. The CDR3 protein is CATSRDFSGNTIYF. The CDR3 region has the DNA TGTGCCACCTCCCGGGACTTCTCTGGAAACACCATATATTTT. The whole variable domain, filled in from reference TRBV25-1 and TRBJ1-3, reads EADIYQTPRYLVIGTGKKITLECSQTMGHDKMYWYQQDPGMELHLIHYSYGVNSTEKGDLSSESTVSRIRTEHFPLTLESARPSHTSQYLCATSRDFSGNTIYFGEGSWLTVV.

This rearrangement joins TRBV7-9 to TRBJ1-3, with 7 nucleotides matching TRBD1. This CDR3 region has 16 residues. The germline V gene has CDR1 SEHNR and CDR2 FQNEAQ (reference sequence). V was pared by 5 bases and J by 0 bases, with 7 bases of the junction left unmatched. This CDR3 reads CASSRRQGISGNTIYF. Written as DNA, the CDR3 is TGTGCCAGCAGCCGTCGACAGGGAATCTCTGGAAACACCATATATTTT.

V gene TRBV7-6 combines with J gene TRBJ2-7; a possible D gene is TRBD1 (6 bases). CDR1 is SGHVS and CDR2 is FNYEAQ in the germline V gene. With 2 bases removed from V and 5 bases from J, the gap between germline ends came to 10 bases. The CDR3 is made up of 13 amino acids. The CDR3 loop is CASSLFRGHEQYF. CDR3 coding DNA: TGTGCCAGCAGCTTATTCAGGGGTCACGAGCAGTACTTC.

CDR3 nucleotides: TGTGCCAGCAGTTACTCAGCGGGGGGGACCAAAAACATTCAGTACTTC. This gives the protein CASSYSAGGTKNIQYF. V gene TRBV6-5 combines with J gene TRBJ2-4; 10 nucleotides align to TRBD2. Trimming took 0 bases from V and 2 from J; bases not matched to a gene: 1. Per the germline V gene, CDR1 is MNHEY and CDR2 is SVGAGI. The CDR3 totals 16 residues.

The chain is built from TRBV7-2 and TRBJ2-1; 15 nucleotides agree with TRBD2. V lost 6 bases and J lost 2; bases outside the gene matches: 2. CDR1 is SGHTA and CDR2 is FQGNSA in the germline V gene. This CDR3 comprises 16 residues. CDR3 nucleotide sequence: TGTGCCAGCAGACGGACTAGCGGGGGGGCCTACAATGAGCAGTTCTTC. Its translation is CASRRTSGGAYNEQFF.